This TCR beta chain was sequenced in a study of blood T cells in healthy people across ages. On the study more broadly: With template switching, about one barcoded beta molecule was captured per two T cells. Broader study findings: Unsorted PBMCs prevented conclusive naive versus antigen-experienced comparison. The long-lived group displayed more naive CD4+ cells, plus higher diversity, than the aged donors did.

This clonotype was seen repeatedly, ten times or more. The antigen is undetermined. V lost 4 bases, J lost 5 bases, and 11 bases lay in between. The CDR3 consists of 13 residues. Per germline, CDR1 SGHTA and CDR2 FQGNSA. Primed by a sample-barcoded 5' primer and a J-beta primer mix, a second PCR proceeded for roughly 6 to 12 cycles. Any given sample supplied a minimum of 2.5 million CDR3-containing paired-end reads. TCRdb called the 5' RACE reads again in MiXCR, with one record for every CDR3 protein. The sample includes about 1.8 million distinct CDR3 sequences, roughly 49% of them seen just once. The chain joins TRBV7-2 to TRBJ2-5, with D perhaps TRBD1 (6 bases). The sequence was obtained from a woman between 40 and 50 years old in good health. Sequencing input: blood. This CDR3 is CASSSLTGETQYF. The DNA of the CDR3 is TGTGCCAGCAGCTCGCTTACAGGGGAGACCCAGTACTTC.